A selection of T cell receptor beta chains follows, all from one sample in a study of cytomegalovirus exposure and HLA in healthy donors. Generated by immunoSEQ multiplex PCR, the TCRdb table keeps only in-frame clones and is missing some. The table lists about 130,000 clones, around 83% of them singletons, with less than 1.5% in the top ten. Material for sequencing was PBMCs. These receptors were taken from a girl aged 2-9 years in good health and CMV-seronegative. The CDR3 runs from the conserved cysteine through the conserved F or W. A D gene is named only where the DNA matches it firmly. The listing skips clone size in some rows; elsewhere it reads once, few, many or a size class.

cdr3_aa: CSVDSGQAFF; cdr3_nt: TGCAGCGTTGACTCGGGACAGGCGTTCTTC; j_call: TRBJ2-1; clone_size: once; d_call: TRBD1; v_call: TRBV29-1
cdr3_aa: CASSQRGQGQGRTNQPQHF; cdr3_nt: TGTGCCAGCAGCCAAAGGGGCCAGGGACAGGGAAGGACCAATCAGCCCCAGCATTTT; j_call: TRBJ1-5; clone_size: once; d_call: TRBD1; v_call: TRBV16
cdr3_aa: CASSPRRGGNTIYF; cdr3_nt: TGTGCCAGCAGCCCCCGCAGGGGAGGAAACACCATATATTTT; j_call: TRBJ1-3; clone_size: .; d_call: .; v_call: TRBV6-1
cdr3_aa: CASTGSRGYTF; cdr3_nt: TGTGCCAGCACGGGTTCCAGAGGCTACACCTTC; j_call: TRBJ1-2; clone_size: .; d_call: .; v_call: TRBV25-1
cdr3_aa: CASKLAGVGYNEQFF; cdr3_nt: TGTGCCAGCAAATTAGCGGGAGTGGGATACAATGAGCAGTTCTTC; j_call: TRBJ2-1; clone_size: .; d_call: TRBD2; v_call: TRBV28
cdr3_aa: CASSLLQGTEAFF; cdr3_nt: TGTGCCAGCAGCTTATTACAGGGAACTGAAGCTTTCTTT; j_call: TRBJ1-1; clone_size: .; d_call: .; v_call: TRBV7-3
cdr3_aa: CASSPGTGAVDEQFF; cdr3_nt: TGTGCCAGCTCACCCGGGACAGGGGCAGTCGATGAGCAGTTCTTC; j_call: TRBJ2-1; clone_size: .; d_call: TRBD1; v_call: TRBV18
cdr3_aa: CASSLHVGSKGGYTF; cdr3_nt: TGTGCCAGCAGTTTACACGTCGGGTCTAAAGGTGGCTACACCTTC; j_call: TRBJ1-2; clone_size: .; d_call: .; v_call: TRBV27
cdr3_aa: CASSQGGAFGYTF; cdr3_nt: TGCGCCAGCAGCCAGGGGGGGGCATTTGGCTACACCTTC; j_call: TRBJ1-2; clone_size: .; d_call: .; v_call: TRBV4-3
cdr3_aa: CASIRSTGGNEQYF; cdr3_nt: TGTGCCAGCATACGCTCCACAGGGGGCAACGAGCAGTACTTC; j_call: TRBJ2-7; clone_size: .; d_call: TRBD1; v_call: TRBV27
cdr3_aa: CASSFLGQAKREAFF; cdr3_nt: TGTGCCAGCAGTTTCCTAGGACAGGCAAAGCGTGAAGCTTTCTTT; j_call: TRBJ1-1; clone_size: .; d_call: TRBD1; v_call: TRBV7-8
cdr3_aa: CASRRTGGREQYF; cdr3_nt: TGTGCCAGCAGGAGGACAGGGGGCCGGGAGCAGTACTTC; j_call: TRBJ2-7; clone_size: .; d_call: TRBD1; v_call: TRBV11-1
cdr3_aa: CASSLVSADTQYF; cdr3_nt: TGTGCCAGCAGCTTGGTAAGCGCAGATACGCAGTATTTT; j_call: TRBJ2-3; clone_size: .; d_call: .; v_call: TRBV5-4
cdr3_aa: CASSYHENSYEQYF; cdr3_nt: TGTGCCAGCAGTTACCACGAGAACTCCTACGAGCAGTACTTC; j_call: TRBJ2-7; clone_size: .; d_call: .; v_call: TRBV6-5
cdr3_aa: CASSLSPDSSYEQYF; cdr3_nt: TGTGCCAGCAGTTTATCCCCGGACAGCTCCTACGAGCAGTACTTC; j_call: TRBJ2-7; clone_size: .; d_call: .; v_call: TRBV28
cdr3_aa: CASSAIVRANEQFF; cdr3_nt: TGTGCCAGCAGTGCCATTGTCAGGGCCAATGAGCAGTTCTTC; j_call: TRBJ2-1; clone_size: .; d_call: .; v_call: TRBV28
cdr3_aa: CASSPTQGVRMGETQYF; cdr3_nt: TGTGCCAGCAGTCCCACACAGGGGGTGAGAATGGGAGAGACCCAGTACTTC; j_call: TRBJ2-5; clone_size: .; d_call: TRBD1; v_call: TRBV28
cdr3_aa: CASSLGLDYEQYF; cdr3_nt: TGCGCCAGCAGCTTGGGACTAGACTACGAGCAGTACTTC; j_call: TRBJ2-7; clone_size: .; d_call: .; v_call: TRBV5-1
cdr3_aa: CASSFPGTGGKKLFF; cdr3_nt: TGTGCCAGCAGTTTTCCCGGGACAGGGGGGAAAAAACTGTTTTTT; j_call: TRBJ1-4; clone_size: .; d_call: TRBD1; v_call: TRBV27
cdr3_aa: CAISEGGEGNQPQHF; cdr3_nt: TGTGCCATCAGTGAGGGGGGGGAGGGCAATCAGCCCCAGCATTTT; j_call: TRBJ1-5; clone_size: .; d_call: .; v_call: TRBV10-3
cdr3_aa: CASSFETGDEKLFF; cdr3_nt: TGTGCCAGCAGCTTCGAGACAGGGGATGAAAAACTGTTTTTT; j_call: TRBJ1-4; clone_size: .; d_call: TRBD1; v_call: TRBV11-2
cdr3_aa: CASSESFSAQETQYF; cdr3_nt: TGTGCCAGCAGTGAATCTTTTAGCGCCCAAGAGACCCAGTACTTC; j_call: TRBJ2-5; clone_size: few; d_call: .; v_call: TRBV25-1
cdr3_aa: CATTPGTGTNEKLFF; cdr3_nt: TGTGCCACCACCCCTGGGACAGGGACTAATGAAAAACTGTTTTTT; j_call: TRBJ1-4; clone_size: .; d_call: TRBD1; v_call: TRBV25-1
cdr3_aa: CASSGGQNTEAFF; cdr3_nt: TGCGCCAGCAGCGGGGGACAGAACACTGAAGCTTTCTTT; j_call: TRBJ1-1; clone_size: .; d_call: .; v_call: TRBV5-1
cdr3_aa: CASSHLAGGFTDTQYF; cdr3_nt: TGTGCCAGCAGCCATCTAGCGGGGGGTTTCACAGATACGCAGTATTTT; j_call: TRBJ2-3; clone_size: .; d_call: TRBD2; v_call: TRBV11-2
cdr3_aa: CASSLDSGVFGYGYTF; cdr3_nt: TGTGCCAGCAGCTTAGACTCGGGGGTTTTCGGCTATGGCTACACCTTC; j_call: TRBJ1-2; clone_size: .; d_call: .; v_call: TRBV7-9
cdr3_aa: CASSFGTGVVPQHF; cdr3_nt: TGTGCCAGCAGCTTTGGAACAGGGGTGGTGCCCCAGCATTTT; j_call: TRBJ1-5; clone_size: .; d_call: TRBD1; v_call: TRBV7-2
cdr3_aa: CASSPSGGSSYEQYF; cdr3_nt: TGTGCCAGCTCACCTAGCGGGGGGAGCTCCTACGAGCAGTACTTC; j_call: TRBJ2-7; clone_size: .; d_call: TRBD2; v_call: TRBV18
cdr3_aa: CASSRLSLAGGPKSYNEQFF; cdr3_nt: TGCGCCAGCAGCCGACTGAGCCTAGCGGGAGGGCCTAAGTCCTACAATGAGCAGTTCTTC; j_call: TRBJ2-1; clone_size: .; d_call: TRBD2; v_call: TRBV4-1
cdr3_aa: CASSETSGAGEKLFF; cdr3_nt: TGTGCCAGCAGTGAAACTTCGGGAGCAGGGGAAAAACTGTTTTTT; j_call: TRBJ1-4; clone_size: few; d_call: .; v_call: TRBV6-1
cdr3_aa: CASAVPGKGSPLHF; cdr3_nt: TGTGCCAGCGCAGTCCCGGGGAAAGGTTCACCCCTCCACTTT; j_call: TRBJ1-6; clone_size: .; d_call: .; v_call: TRBV7-2
cdr3_aa: CASSGPGQGFYEQYF; cdr3_nt: TGTGCCAGCAGTGGCCCGGGACAGGGCTTCTACGAGCAGTACTTC; j_call: TRBJ2-7; clone_size: once; d_call: TRBD1; v_call: TRBV6-4
cdr3_aa: CASSATSGGPTDTQYF; cdr3_nt: TGTGCCAGCAGCGCGACTAGCGGGGGGCCCACAGATACGCAGTATTTT; j_call: TRBJ2-3; clone_size: .; d_call: TRBD2; v_call: TRBV6-4
cdr3_aa: CSVTGTSYEQYF; cdr3_nt: TGCAGCGTAACCGGGACTAGCTACGAGCAGTACTTC; j_call: TRBJ2-7; clone_size: .; d_call: TRBD2; v_call: TRBV29-1
cdr3_aa: CSAKMSGEITEKLFF; cdr3_nt: TGCAGCGCCAAAATGAGCGGGGAAATCACTGAAAAACTGTTTTTT; j_call: TRBJ1-4; clone_size: .; d_call: .; v_call: TRBV29-1
cdr3_aa: CASSIQGAETQYF; cdr3_nt: TGTGCCAGCAGTATACAGGGGGCGGAGACCCAGTACTTC; j_call: TRBJ2-5; clone_size: .; d_call: TRBD1; v_call: TRBV6-5
cdr3_aa: CASSLSGGVYGYTF; cdr3_nt: TGTGCCAGCAGCTTAAGCGGAGGCGTCTACGGCTACACCTTC; j_call: TRBJ1-2; clone_size: .; d_call: .; v_call: TRBV7-9
cdr3_aa: CASSEVAGDDTEAFF; cdr3_nt: TGTGCCAGCAGTGAAGTGGCAGGGGACGACACTGAAGCTTTCTTT; j_call: TRBJ1-1; clone_size: .; d_call: .; v_call: TRBV6-1
cdr3_aa: CASGAGGKGNEQFF; cdr3_nt: TGTGCCAGCGGGGCGGGAGGTAAGGGCAATGAGCAGTTCTTC; j_call: TRBJ2-1; clone_size: .; d_call: TRBD2; v_call: TRBV7-9
cdr3_aa: CASSDWGQENGANYGYTF; cdr3_nt: TGTGCCAGCAGTGATTGGGGACAGGAGAATGGGGCTAACTATGGCTACACCTTC; j_call: TRBJ1-2; clone_size: .; d_call: TRBD1; v_call: TRBV2
cdr3_aa: CASSLQGPAFNYGYTF; cdr3_nt: TGTGCCAGCAGCTTACAGGGGCCTGCTTTTAACTATGGCTACACCTTC; j_call: TRBJ1-2; clone_size: .; d_call: .; v_call: TRBV7-9
cdr3_aa: CASSPVGTAGNTIYF; cdr3_nt: TGTGCCAGCAGTCCCGTGGGGACTGCTGGAAACACCATATATTTT; j_call: TRBJ1-3; clone_size: .; d_call: .; v_call: TRBV25-1
cdr3_aa: CASSPGAGAPNTGELFF; cdr3_nt: TGTGCCAGCAGCCCCGGAGCGGGGGCTCCGAACACCGGGGAGCTGTTTTTT; j_call: TRBJ2-2; clone_size: .; d_call: TRBD2; v_call: TRBV7-6
cdr3_aa: CASSGGKVVDTQYF; cdr3_nt: TGTGCCAGCAGTGGCGGGAAAGTGGTAGATACGCAGTATTTT; j_call: TRBJ2-3; clone_size: few; d_call: .; v_call: TRBV7-9
cdr3_aa: CAMSKDSSGYGYTF; cdr3_nt: TGTGCCATGTCTAAGGACAGTTCTGGGTATGGCTACACCTTC; j_call: TRBJ1-2; clone_size: .; d_call: .; v_call: TRBV10-3
cdr3_aa: CASSVGTGYNEQFF; cdr3_nt: TGTGCCAGCAGCGTTGGGACAGGGTACAATGAGCAGTTCTTC; j_call: TRBJ2-1; clone_size: few; d_call: TRBD1; v_call: TRBV5-5
cdr3_aa: CAWTAGASYEQYF; cdr3_nt: TGTGCCTGGACGGCAGGGGCCTCCTACGAGCAGTACTTC; j_call: TRBJ2-7; clone_size: .; d_call: .; v_call: TRBV30
cdr3_aa: CASSLRSGRRYEQYF; cdr3_nt: TGTGCCAGCAGTCTACGTAGCGGGAGAAGGTACGAGCAGTACTTC; j_call: TRBJ2-7; clone_size: .; d_call: TRBD2; v_call: TRBV27
cdr3_aa: CASSVGSSTQYF; cdr3_nt: TGTGCCAGCAGTGTCGGGTCTTCTACGCAGTATTTT; j_call: TRBJ2-3; clone_size: once; d_call: .; v_call: TRBV28
cdr3_aa: CAWSTNAGDQPQHF; cdr3_nt: TGTGCCTGGAGTACGAACGCGGGAGATCAGCCCCAGCATTTT; j_call: TRBJ1-5; clone_size: few; d_call: .; v_call: TRBV30
cdr3_aa: CASSSGNTEAFF; cdr3_nt: TGTGCCAGCAGCTCGGGGAACACTGAAGCTTTCTTT; j_call: TRBJ1-1; clone_size: .; d_call: .; v_call: TRBV11-2
cdr3_aa: CASSLVSITSTDTQYF; cdr3_nt: TGTGCCAGCAGCTTGGTTTCGATAACTAGCACAGATACGCAGTATTTT; j_call: TRBJ2-3; clone_size: .; d_call: .; v_call: TRBV5-4
cdr3_aa: CASSIRGRTNEKLFF; cdr3_nt: TGTGCCAGTAGTATTCGGGGTAGGACTAATGAAAAACTGTTTTTT; j_call: TRBJ1-4; clone_size: .; d_call: .; v_call: TRBV19
cdr3_aa: CAWSSGTGLYNEQFF; cdr3_nt: TGTGCCTGGAGTTCAGGGACAGGGCTCTACAATGAGCAGTTCTTC; j_call: TRBJ2-1; clone_size: .; d_call: TRBD1; v_call: TRBV30